This TCR beta chain was sequenced for a study of blood T cell repertoires in COVID-19. Study information: The origin of the acute and convalescent COVID-19 samples was the United States, Italy and Spain. PBMCs, B-cell-depleted T cells, or T cells were the source of the cDNA or gDNA that made up the material.

The germline CDR1 and CDR2 sequences are LGHDT and YNNKEL (reference sequence). The CDR3 consists of 16 residues. V gave up 3 bases and J gave up 0 bases, with 15 bases separating them. Produced via immunoSEQ multiplex PCR; TCRdb's table is partial and in-frame only. The data hold roughly 220,000 clones, with about 90% observed a single time. This sequence joins TRBV3-1 (or the pseudogene TRBV3-2) and TRBJ2-7, with D perhaps matching TRBD1 (6 bases). The TCR comes from a man younger than 40 who had been exposed to COVID-19. The sequenced material came from PBMCs or T cells enriched from blood (not recorded which). The CDR3 sequence: CASSQPGHQNSYEQYF. The DNA for the CDR3 is TGTGCCAGCAGCCAGCCGGGACATCAAAACTCCTACGAGCAGTACTTC.